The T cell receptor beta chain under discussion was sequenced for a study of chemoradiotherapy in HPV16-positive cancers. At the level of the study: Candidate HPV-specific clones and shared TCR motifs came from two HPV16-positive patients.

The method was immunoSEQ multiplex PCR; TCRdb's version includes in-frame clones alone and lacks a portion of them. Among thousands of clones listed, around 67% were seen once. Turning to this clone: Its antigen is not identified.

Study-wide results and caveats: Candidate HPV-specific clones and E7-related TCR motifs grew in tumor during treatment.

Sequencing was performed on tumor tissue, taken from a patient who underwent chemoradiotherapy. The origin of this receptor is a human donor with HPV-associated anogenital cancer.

The CDR3 sequence: CASSVGGGDQPQHF. The CDR3 nucleotides read TGTGCCAGCAGCGTGGGGGGCGGCGATCAGCCCCAGCATTTT. This chain joins TRBV9 and TRBJ1-5; D may be TRBD1 (6 bases). Germline V gene lookup returns CDR1 SGDLS and CDR2 YYNGEE. This CDR3 region has 14 residues. Trimming removed 2 bases from V and 5 bases from J, with 11 bases in between.